Given below is one T cell receptor beta chain in context. The clone's antigen remains unknown. Per-base quality was not reported, and no clone a single base away is much larger than it. Trimming removed 5 bases from V and 2 bases from J, leaving 8 bases between the germline ends. From cysteine to phenylalanine, the CDR3 is 13 amino acids long. The entry retains the CDR3 DNA only, 39 bases that are in frame from base 1. As encoded in the germline V gene, CDR1 is SGHAT while CDR2 is FQNNGV. The entry originates in a study of T cell changes during pregnancy in multiple sclerosis (dated by TCRdb to between 2017 and 2020). Notes on the research overall: In women with multiple sclerosis, the researchers looked at how the T cell repertoire shifted as pregnancy progressed.

The library was obtained by the immunoSEQ multiplex PCR assay. The clones in this table, taken by TCRdb from immuneACCESS, are in-frame only. Not every clone is retained; where verified, under half of the shortfall comes from an unresolved V gene, and the cause of the rest is unknown. This sample holds roughly 49,000 clones; 93% were observed only once. The leading ten clones occupy about 4% of the sample. The clonotype originates from a female donor with multiple sclerosis, enrolled in a pregnancy study. The sample here was CD8+ T cells from peripheral blood mononuclear cells, taken after pregnancy. The rearrangement joined TRBV11-2 to TRBJ2-3; no D gene call is confident. The DNA reads as follows: TGTGCCAGCAGCCCCGCGGCCACAGATACGCAGTATTTT. Its protein product is CASSPAATDTQYF.